A selection of T cell receptor beta chains follows, all from one sample in a study of shared clonotypes between healthy human individuals. Some clones are missing from TCRdb's copy, which holds only in-frame ones; the method was immunoSEQ multiplex PCR. The data hold some 2 million clones, with about 94% observed a single time. Sequenced material: naive CD8+ T cells sorted from blood. The source of these receptors is a man between 18 and 35 years old in good health. CDR3s include the opening cysteine and the closing phenylalanine or tryptophan. The order of the fields is clone size, V gene, D gene, J gene, CDR3 length, CDR3 DNA, CDR3 protein. A D gene is named only where the DNA matches it firmly. Only part of the rows carry a size: once, few, many, or a class if the clone is expanded.

-	TRBV19	TRBD1	TRBJ1-1	14	TGTGCCAGTAGTCTCTCAGGGGGAAGGACTGAAGCTTTCTTT	CASSLSGGRTEAFF
-	TRBV29-1	TRBD2	TRBJ2-7	15	TGCAGCGCTCTGGGCGGGGGGACTAGCGTCAACGAGCAGTACTTC	CSALGGGTSVNEQYF
-	TRBV2	-	TRBJ1-5	15	TGTGCCAGCAGTGAACGGACGGCTAGCAATCAGCCCCAGCATTTT	CASSERTASNQPQHF
-	TRBV27	-	TRBJ2-7	15	TGTGCCAGCAGTTTCCCTAGTACCGGCTCCTACGAGCAGTACTTC	CASSFPSTGSYEQYF
-	TRBV29-1	TRBD1	TRBJ2-6	19	TGCAGCGTCCTCCGCCCGGAAACCGGGACAGGGTCCGGGGCCAACGTCCTGACTTTC	CSVLRPETGTGSGANVLTF
-	TRBV4-3	-	TRBJ2-2	12	TGCGCCAGCAGCCACGTCTCGGGGGAGCTGTTTTTT	CASSHVSGELFF
-	TRBV4-1	-	TRBJ2-7	13	TGCGCCAGCAGCCACCGAGGGACCTACGAGCAGTACTTC	CASSHRGTYEQYF
-	TRBV30	-	TRBJ1-2	10	TGTGCCTGGAGTGAAGAGGGCTACACCTTC	CAWSEEGYTF
-	TRBV9	-	TRBJ1-2	18	TGTGCCAGCAGCGCTTCGTATTCTGCGAACACCCAGCTCTCCGGCTACACCTTC	CASSASYSANTQLSGYTF
-	TRBV6-5	TRBD1	TRBJ2-4	14	TGTGCCAGCAGTCCCCTCGGGACAGAAAACATTCAGTACTTC	CASSPLGTENIQYF
once	TRBV15	-	TRBJ2-7	14	TGTGCCACCAGCAGAGTTGGGAGCTCCTACGAGCAGTACTTC	CATSRVGSSYEQYF
-	TRBV5-1	-	TRBJ1-1	15	TGCGCCAGCAGCCCCCTGGGGAGGGAGATCACTGAAGCTTTCTTT	CASSPLGREITEAFF
-	TRBV27	-	TRBJ2-7	13	TGTGCCAGCAGTTCTCAGGGGTCCTACGAGCAGTACTTC	CASSSQGSYEQYF
-	TRBV29-1	TRBD1	TRBJ1-1	13	TGCAGCGTTACAGGGGGGATATTCTCTGAAGCTTTCTTT	CSVTGGIFSEAFF
-	TRBV30	-	TRBJ2-5	16	TGTGCCTGGAGTGTAACCCCCAGGGGAGGATTGGAGACCCAGTACTTC	CAWSVTPRGGLETQYF
-	TRBV19	TRBD1	TRBJ1-4	17	TGTGCCAGTAGTAGGGACAGGGAGAGGACAACTAATGAAAAACTGTTTTTT	CASSRDRERTTNEKLFF
-	TRBV5-6	-	TRBJ2-7	16	TGTGCCAGCAGCTTGATGCAGGGTCTGGGTGTCTACGAGCAGTACTTC	CASSLMQGLGVYEQYF
-	TRBV5-6	-	TRBJ2-7	12	TGTGCCAGCAGCTTGAGCACCTACGAGCAGTACTTC	CASSLSTYEQYF
-	TRBV28	-	TRBJ2-7	13	TGTGCCAGCAGTACGGCAGTTTCCTACGAGCAGTACTTC	CASSTAVSYEQYF
-	TRBV19	-	TRBJ2-2	15	TGTGCCAGTAGTATAGCAGGAGGGCTCACCGGGGAGCTGTTTTTT	CASSIAGGLTGELFF
-	TRBV30	-	TRBJ1-1	14	TGTGCCTGGAGAAAGGAGACAGGCGACACTGAAGCTTTCTTT	CAWRKETGDTEAFF
-	TRBV19	-	TRBJ2-5	15	TGTGCCAGTAGTATTCCTGGCGCAACTCAAGAGACCCAGTACTTC	CASSIPGATQETQYF
-	TRBV6-1	-	TRBJ2-2	14	TGTGCCAGCAGTGAATACGGAAACACCGGGGAGCTGTTTTTT	CASSEYGNTGELFF
-	TRBV6-6	TRBD1	TRBJ2-5	15	TGTGCCAGCAGGTCGACAGGGGGTGCGGGGGAGACCCAGTACTTC	CASRSTGGAGETQYF
-	TRBV7-9	-	TRBJ2-7	15	TGTGCCAGCAGCTCGACCGGGACAAATCTCTACGAGCAGTACTTC	CASSSTGTNLYEQYF
-	TRBV2	-	TRBJ2-3	12	TGTGCCGCCGGGGTCACCACAGATACGCAGTATTTT	CAAGVTTDTQYF
-	TRBV11-2	-	TRBJ2-4	16	TGTGCCAGCAGCTTAACCGCGGGGCTGGGGGAAAACATTCAGTACTTC	CASSLTAGLGENIQYF
-	TRBV13	TRBD2	TRBJ2-5	15	TGTGCCAGCAGCACCGGGACTAGCGGGACGGAGACCCAGTACTTC	CASSTGTSGTETQYF
-	TRBV6-6	-	TRBJ2-5	13	TGTGCCAGCAGTTCAATTATCGTGGAGACCCAGTACTTC	CASSSIIVETQYF
-	TRBV6-5	TRBD1	TRBJ1-3	15	TGTGCCAGCAGTCAAAGACAGGGCTCTGGAAACACCATATATTTT	CASSQRQGSGNTIYF
-	TRBV6-5	-	TRBJ2-1	14	TGTGCCAGCAGTTACTCGAGTTCAGGAGATGAGCAGTTCTTC	CASSYSSSGDEQFF
-	TRBV5-1	-	TRBJ1-3	20	TGCGCCAGCAGCGCATCTATCCCCCCGTCAACTCTTTACCTGCCCGGGACCATATATTTT	CASSASIPPSTLYLPGTIYF
-	TRBV10-3	-	TRBJ1-2	15	TGTGCCATCAACGCCCCAGGGACAAATAACTATGGCTACACCTTC	CAINAPGTNNYGYTF
-	TRBV4-1	-	TRBJ1-5	14	TGCGCCAGCAGCCAAGCAGGGTTCAATCAGCCCCAGCATTTT	CASSQAGFNQPQHF
once	TRBV9	TRBD2	TRBJ2-3	16	TGTGCCAGCAGCGCACTAGCGGCGGGAAGCACAGATACGCAGTATTTT	CASSALAAGSTDTQYF
-	TRBV27	TRBD1	TRBJ1-2	15	TGTGCCAGCAGTTCCCCGGACAGGGGGGACTATGGCTACACCTTC	CASSSPDRGDYGYTF
-	TRBV29-1	TRBD2	TRBJ2-5	14	TGCAGCGTTTCCAGCGGGAGGGGCCAAGAGACCCAGTACTTC	CSVSSGRGQETQYF
-	TRBV19	-	TRBJ1-1	12	TGTGCCAGTAGGGACCAGATGGTTGAAGCTTTCTTT	CASRDQMVEAFF
once	TRBV10-1	TRBD2	TRBJ2-1	14	TGCGCCAGCAGTGAATCGGGAGCGGGGAATGAGCAGTTCTTC	CASSESGAGNEQFF
-	TRBV13	-	TRBJ2-1	16	TGTGCCAGCAGCCCGAGACTAGGATCATCCTACAATGAGCAGTTCTTC	CASSPRLGSSYNEQFF
-	TRBV4-1	TRBD2	TRBJ2-3	16	TGCGCCAGCAGCCATTTAGCGGGAGCTAGCACAGATACGCAGTATTTT	CASSHLAGASTDTQYF
-	TRBV27	-	TRBJ2-7	16	TGTGCCAGCAGTTTAGGCGGGGTGGTAGCCCCCCACGAGCAGTACTTC	CASSLGGVVAPHEQYF
-	TRBV11-2	-	TRBJ2-2	15	TGTGCCAGCAGCTTAGTGGCTGGGAACACCGGGGAGCTGTTTTTT	CASSLVAGNTGELFF
-	TRBV9	TRBD1	TRBJ1-2	14	TGTGCCAGCAGCGTACCCACAGGGGCCTATGGCTACACCTTC	CASSVPTGAYGYTF